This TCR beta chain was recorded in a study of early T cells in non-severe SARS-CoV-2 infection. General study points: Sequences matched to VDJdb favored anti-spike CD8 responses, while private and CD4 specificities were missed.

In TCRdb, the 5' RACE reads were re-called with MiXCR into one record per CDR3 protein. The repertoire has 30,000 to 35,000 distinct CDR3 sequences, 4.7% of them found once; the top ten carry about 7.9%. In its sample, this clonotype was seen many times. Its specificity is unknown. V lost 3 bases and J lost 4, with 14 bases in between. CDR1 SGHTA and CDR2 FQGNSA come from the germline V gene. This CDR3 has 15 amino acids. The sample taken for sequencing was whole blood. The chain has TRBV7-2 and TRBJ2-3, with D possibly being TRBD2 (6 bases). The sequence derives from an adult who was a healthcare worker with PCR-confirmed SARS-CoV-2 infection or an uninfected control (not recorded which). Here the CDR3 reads CASSFGGFLADTQYF. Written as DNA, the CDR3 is TGTGCCAGCAGCTTTGGGGGGTTCCTCGCAGATACGCAGTATTTT.